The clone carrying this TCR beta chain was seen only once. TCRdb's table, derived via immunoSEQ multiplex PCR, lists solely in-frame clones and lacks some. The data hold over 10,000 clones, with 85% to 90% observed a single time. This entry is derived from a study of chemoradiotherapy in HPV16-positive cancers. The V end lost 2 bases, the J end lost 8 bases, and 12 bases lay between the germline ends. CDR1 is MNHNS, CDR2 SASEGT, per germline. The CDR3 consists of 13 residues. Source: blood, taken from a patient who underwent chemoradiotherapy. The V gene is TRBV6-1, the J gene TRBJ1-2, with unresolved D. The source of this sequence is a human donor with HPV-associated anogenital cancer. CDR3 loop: CASSENWAGGYTF. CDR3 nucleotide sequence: TGTGCCAGCAGTGAAAACTGGGCGGGAGGCTACACCTTC.